This T cell receptor (beta chain) came from a study of blood T cell repertoires in COVID-19. The wider study: Some COVID-19 samples were acute and others convalescent; all came from the United States, Italy and Spain. T cells, B-cell-depleted T cells, or PBMCs provided the cDNA or gDNA that served as material.

The authors' processing: For nucleated cells, counts were estimated from reference gene primer amplification. Profiled with immunoSEQ multiplex PCR; TCRdb holds only in-frame clones, not every one. D and trimming come from the DNA, and the V and J calls and clone size come from that table. Here the sample spans roughly 100,000 clones, 80% to 90% being singletons. J was trimmed by 6 bases and V by 6 bases; bases with no gene match: 11. CDR1 and CDR2 (germline): LNHDA, SQIVND (reference sequence). The CDR3 consists of 15 residues. The receptor was isolated from a woman older than 75 with acute or convalescent COVID-19. Input material: peripheral blood. The rearrangement uses TRBV19 and TRBJ1-5; 7 nucleotides line up with TRBD1. The CDR3: CASRVTGALVQPQHF. CDR3 DNA sequence: TGTGCCAGTAGGGTTACAGGGGCATTGGTTCAGCCCCAGCATTTT.